The 18 T cell receptor beta chains presented below share a single source sample, sequenced in a study of vaccination and CD4 T cells after COVID-19. An Oncomine TCR Beta short-read assay was used to sequence the DNA from cultured CD4+ T cells. Using its own MiXCR run on the PCR reads, TCRdb lists one record per CDR3 protein. The data show more than 20,000 distinct CDR3 sequences, with around two fifths seen just once and just under 5% held by the top ten. No antigens are known for them. This sample's time point: late sampling 161 to 241 days after vaccination in a few convalescent patients. Treatment here: roughly 10-day PBMC culture with coronavirus spike peptide pools or control peptides (ViraFEST assay). The sequencing here drew on CD4+ T cells from blood, cultured in vitro, taken about 7 months after SARS-CoV-2 vaccination. The receptor source for this set is a human donor who had recovered from COVID-19.

This clonotype was counted between two and nine times. The CDR3, as DNA: TGCAGTGCTAGCGGGATTGCCCAAGAGACCCAGTACTTC. Translating gives CSASGIAQETQYF. The chain couples TRBV20-1 to TRBJ2-5; a weak D match, TRBD2 (5 bases). CDR1 DFQATT and CDR2 SNEGSKA come from the germline V gene (reference sequence). CDR3 length: 13 residues. Trimming pared 3 bases from V and 1 base from J, leaving 9 bases between.

The CDR3 is CASTDEGTYEQYF. CDR3 in DNA: TGTGCCAGCACCGACGAGGGGACCTACGAGCAGTACTTC. The V and J genes are TRBV6-1 and TRBJ2-7, with D perhaps assigned TRBD1 or TRBD2 (5 bases each). CDR3 length: 13 residues. The germline V gene has CDR1 MNHNS and CDR2 SASEGT. V was shortened by 7 bases and J by 2 bases, with 12 bases between the two germline ends.

This clonotype was seen a few times. The chain recombines TRBV27 with TRBJ2-7, with a weak D call TRBD2 (5 bases). Germline V CDR1 and CDR2: MNHEY, SMNVEV (reference sequence). The CDR3 contains 13 residues. The V and J ends lost 2 bases and 4 bases respectively, with 9 bases between them. This CDR3 reads CASSLGGGYEQYF. The CDR3 nucleotides are TGTGCCAGCAGTTTAGGTGGCGGGTACGAGCAGTACTTC.

The chain links TRBV2 to TRBJ1-1; D might be TRBD1 (5 bases). Germline V gene data show CDR1 as SNHLY and CDR2 as FYNNEI. V was pared by 2 bases and J by 1 base, with 8 bases between. The CDR3 is made up of 14 amino acids. CDR3 sequence: CASSEQGGNTEAFF. The CDR3 DNA is TGTGCCAGCAGTGAACAGGGAGGGAACACTGAAGCTTTCTTT.

The J gene is TRBJ1-2, the V gene TRBV19, with 7 bases that match TRBD1. The CDR3 totals 15 residues. In germline, CDR1 is LNHDA, CDR2 SQIVND (reference sequence). Trimming at V came to 4 bases and at J to 3 bases, leaving 8 bases not matched to a gene. CDR3 residues: CASSKERTGDYGYTF. In nucleotides, the CDR3 is TGTGCCAGTAGTAAGGAGCGCACAGGGGACTATGGCTACACCTTC. The variable domain in full, completed from reference TRBV19 and TRBJ1-2, reads DGGITQSPKYLFRKEGQNVTLSCEQNLNHDAMYWYRQDPGQGLRLIYYSQIVNDFQKGDIAEGYSVSREKKESFPLTVTSAQKNPTAFYLCASSKERTGDYGYTFGSGTRLTVV.

The V call is TRBV29-1, the J call TRBJ2-5, with D possibly being TRBD2 (5 bases). Germline CDR1 SQVTM, CDR2 ANQGSEA. CDR3 length: 13 residues. V shed 5 bases and J shed 7 bases, with 17 bases lying between them. This CDR3 reads CSVRSSRVGTQYF. CDR3 bases: TGCAGCGTTCGATCGTCGAGGGTCGGGACCCAGTACTTC. Variable domain in full (rest from reference TRBV29-1 and TRBJ2-5): SAVISQKPSRDICQRGTSLTIQCQVDSQVTMMFWYRQQPGQSLTLIATANQGSEATYESGFVIDKFPISRPNLTFSTLTVSNMSPEDSSIYLCSVRSSRVGTQYFGPGTRLLVL.

This chain joins TRBV15 and TRBJ1-6; 7 bases fit TRBD1. The germline CDR1 and CDR2 sequences are LNHNV and YYDKDF (reference sequence). This CDR3 is 14 amino acids long. V trimming: 5 bases; J trimming: 6 bases; junction bases outside the gene matches: 4. CDR3: CATSRRGSNSPLHF. DNA for the CDR3: TGTGCCACCAGCCGCAGGGGGAGTAATTCACCCCTCCACTTT.

The chain carries TRBV5-1 and TRBJ1-2; D gene ambiguous. The CDR3 length is 12 residues. The germline gives CDR1 SGHRS, CDR2 YFSETQ. Trimming removed 3 bases from V and 2 bases from J, with 5 bases in between. The CDR3 nucleotides are TGCGCCAGCAGCTCGGGGAACTATGGCTACACCTTC. Its protein product is CASSSGNYGYTF.

V usage is TRBV20-1 and J usage is TRBJ2-5, with TRBD2 identical over 10 bases. The CDR3 extends over 15 amino acids. With 0 bases clipped from V and 4 bases from J, the junction kept 5 bases outside the gene matches. The germline gives CDR1 DFQATT, CDR2 SNEGSKA (reference sequence). CDR3 region: CSARDAAGGLETQYF. In DNA form, the CDR3 reads TGCAGTGCTAGAGATGCAGCGGGAGGGCTAGAGACCCAGTACTTC.

This sequence joins TRBV6-2 or TRBV6-3 and TRBJ2-7; TRBD2 aligns across 11 bases. The length of the CDR3 is 15 residues. Germline lookup yields CDR1 MNHEY and CDR2 SVGEGT. V shed 8 bases, J shed 1 base, and the junction held 7 bases outside the gene matches. DNA for the CDR3: TGTGCCAGCCTATTAGCGGGAGGGAGATCCTACGAGCAGTACTTC. This translates into CASLLAGGRSYEQYF.

The chain joins TRBV10-3 to TRBJ1-1; TRBD1 matches at 8 bases. The trim removed 3 bases at V and 0 bases at J, leaving 3 bases unmatched. The CDR3 is 15 amino acids. CDR1 ENHRY and CDR2 SYGVKD come from the germline V gene. The CDR3 DNA reads as TGTGCCATCAGTGACACGACAGGGGTGAACACTGAAGCTTTCTTT. Residues: CAISDTTGVNTEAFF.

The V call is TRBV6-1, the J call TRBJ2-1; the match to TRBD2 covers 8 bases. The CDR3 loop spans 13 amino acids. Germline trimming cut 7 bases from V and 5 bases from J; bases unmatched to any gene: 4. Per germline, CDR1 MNHNS and CDR2 SASEGT. The CDR3 coding sequence is TGTGCCAGCACCCCCGGGGGGGACAATGAGCAGTTCTTC. Its protein product is CASTPGGDNEQFF.

The chain uses TRBV15 and TRBJ2-1; TRBD1 agrees at 8 bases. The J segment lost 3 bases and the V segment lost 1 base, leaving 2 bases of the junction unmatched. The CDR3 consists of 15 residues. The V gene's germline CDR1 is LNHNV and CDR2 YYDKDF (reference sequence). The CDR3 DNA sequence: TGTGCCACCAGCAGAGGCACAGGGGGCTACAATGAGCAGTTCTTC. Its translation is CATSRGTGGYNEQFF.

The chain recombines TRBV20-1 with TRBJ2-6; D is unclear. V was pared by 0 bases and J by 0 bases, with 9 bases between. The germline V gene has CDR1 DFQATT and CDR2 SNEGSKA (reference sequence). This CDR3 contains 16 residues. The CDR3 loop is CSARDAQISGANVLTF. The CDR3 bases are TGCAGTGCTAGAGATGCACAAATCTCTGGGGCCAACGTCCTGACTTTC.

CDR3 in DNA: TGCAGTGCTTTACCTGGCGGGAATTTTTACGAGCAGTACTTC. It encodes CSALPGGNFYEQYF. The chain joins TRBV20-1 to TRBJ2-7; D perhaps matches TRBD2 (6 bases). The CDR3 covers 14 residues. Trimming left V 5 bases short and J 4 bases short, with 18 bases between. In germline, CDR1 is DFQATT, CDR2 SNEGSKA (reference sequence).

The chain couples TRBV7-9 to TRBJ1-1, with D unresolved. The germline V gene has CDR1 SEHNR and CDR2 FQNEAQ (reference sequence). Deletions cut 3 bases from V and 0 bases from J, with 5 bases between. CDR3 size: 13 residues. The CDR3 protein is CASSLRLNTEAFF. The DNA for the CDR3 is TGTGCCAGCAGCTTGCGGCTGAACACTGAAGCTTTCTTT.

V gene TRBV24-1 combines with J gene TRBJ2-1; TRBD2 agrees at 13 bases. There are 16 residues in the CDR3. Germline V CDR1 and CDR2: KGHDR, SFDVKD. Trimming removed 4 bases from V and 3 bases from J; junction bases left unmatched: 2. CDR3 nucleotide sequence: TGTGCCACCAGTGACGGGACTAGCGGGAACTACAATGAGCAGTTCTTC. It encodes CATSDGTSGNYNEQFF.

The chain couples TRBV7-6 to TRBJ2-3, with D perhaps being TRBD1 or TRBD2 (5 bases each). The CDR3 runs to 15 residues. The germline V and J ends were trimmed by 5 bases and 5 bases, with 17 bases remaining between them. Germline CDR1 and CDR2: SGHVS and FNYEAQ. The CDR3 sequence is CASSRTPGPLDTQYF. In nucleotides, the CDR3 is TGTGCCAGCAGCCGGACACCGGGGCCCCTAGATACGCAGTATTTT.